This is a list of T cell receptor beta chains from one sample in a study of T cell responses to AZD1222 COVID-19 vaccine. Profiled with immunoSEQ multiplex PCR; TCRdb holds only in-frame clones, not every one. The table has some 200,000 clones, approximately 91% seen once. Sequences were derived from peripheral blood, sampled on day 0 of AZD1222 vaccination. Every receptor here comes from an adult in good health. CDR3s include the opening cysteine and the closing phenylalanine or tryptophan. A D gene is named only where the DNA matches it firmly.

j_call	v_call	d_call	cdr3_length	cdr3_aa
TRBJ2-7	TRBV7-8	.	15	CASSLAVGGSYEQYF
TRBJ2-6	TRBV10-3	.	19	CAISDYAGDPVPGANVLTF
TRBJ2-7	TRBV6-2/TRBV6-3	.	17	CASSSYPRGTYSYEQYF
TRBJ2-1	TRBV7-9	TRBD2	14	CASSEKSGGNEQFF
TRBJ1-1	TRBV6-6	TRBD1	13	CASSTGDHTEAFF
TRBJ2-1	TRBV29-1	TRBD2	11	CSVPIAGAKFF
TRBJ2-1	TRBV10-3	.	15	CAIGRGTSSYNEQFF
TRBJ1-5	TRBV12-5	TRBD1	16	CASGQPSGQLNQPQHF
TRBJ1-2	TRBV7-2	.	15	CASSPGFSSPYGYTF
TRBJ2-7	TRBV3-1/TRBV3-2	TRBD2	16	CASSHLTSGFLPEQYF
TRBJ1-6	TRBV25-1	.	15	CASSEWEGPGSPLHF
TRBJ1-1	TRBV3-1/TRBV3-2	TRBD1	14	CASSPTGGDTEAFF
TRBJ1-2	TRBV6-4	TRBD1	16	CASSDPRTGHSYGYTF
TRBJ1-5	TRBV5-1	.	15	CASSLDSPGDQPQHF
TRBJ2-1	TRBV5-4	TRBD2	17	CASSLELAGVANNEQFF
TRBJ1-1	TRBV29-1	.	15	CSVGGGPLMGTEAFF
TRBJ2-3	TRBV6-5	TRBD2	13	CASRTSGTDTQYF
TRBJ1-1	TRBV6-4	.	13	CASSAEMNTEAFF
TRBJ1-5	TRBV2	.	13	CASSTGRGQPQHF
TRBJ2-2	TRBV15	.	14	CATSQGTNTGELFF
TRBJ1-2	TRBV28	TRBD1	16	CASSPAGTGDLWGYTF
TRBJ1-3	TRBV6-5	.	14	CASSPSSRGNTIYF
TRBJ2-1	TRBV15	.	17	CATSSLIGLERYNEQFF
TRBJ2-1	TRBV2	.	14	CASSSQIMANEQFF
TRBJ2-1	TRBV2	.	11	CASMTYNEQFF
TRBJ2-2	TRBV7-2	.	17	CASSLGTGLPNTGELFF
TRBJ2-2	TRBV11-3	.	14	CASSLSRNTGELFF
TRBJ1-5	TRBV19	.	14	CASSIAPSNQPQHF
TRBJ1-4	TRBV7-8	.	15	CASSFRRDPNEKLFF
TRBJ1-5	TRBV9	TRBD1	15	CASSVGGQGVQPQHF
TRBJ1-1	TRBV18	TRBD1	15	CASSPPPGGITEAFF
TRBJ2-7	TRBV5-1	.	13	CASSLDGAYEQYF
TRBJ1-5	TRBV5-1	TRBD1	15	CASSLGTGGSQPQHF
TRBJ1-2	TRBV12-3/TRBV12-4	.	13	CASSPTANYGYTF
TRBJ1-1	TRBV7-2	.	13	CASSGMGQTEAFF
TRBJ1-2	TRBV15	TRBD1	15	CATHIPGQGREGYTF
TRBJ1-5	TRBV7-2	.	14	CASSLGQRNQPQHF
TRBJ2-3	TRBV11-2	.	14	CASSLAAPTDTQYF
TRBJ2-4	TRBV5-1	TRBD1	16	CASSFGTDEYYGIQYF
TRBJ2-7	TRBV19	TRBD1	14	CASSPGTGAYEQYF
TRBJ1-6	TRBV5-4	.	16	CASSDPAGRYNSPLHF
TRBJ2-7	TRBV4-2	TRBD2	19	CASSQESSGRIWDIYEQYF
TRBJ2-5	TRBV5-1	TRBD1	16	CASSSRTGASAETQYF
TRBJ1-2	TRBV28	.	15	CASSLPQTVLSGYTF
TRBJ2-1	TRBV5-6	TRBD2	15	CASSYLKRGHNEQFF
TRBJ2-7	TRBV7-2	.	13	CASSLQVTYEQYF
TRBJ2-7	TRBV7-9	TRBD2	15	CASSLGTSGNYEQYF
TRBJ1-2	TRBV6-2/TRBV6-3	TRBD1	19	CASSFNSGTASSDIDGYTF
TRBJ1-3	TRBV2	.	13	CASVRGPGNTIYF
TRBJ2-1	TRBV7-3	TRBD2	13	CASSTRGDGEQFF
TRBJ1-2	TRBV6-5	.	14	CASSRQATNYGYTF
TRBJ1-5	TRBV15	.	16	CATSRGSSSVNQPQHF
TRBJ2-7	TRBV18	.	11	CASSPEQGLYF
TRBJ2-1	TRBV20-1	TRBD2	11	CSARRDYEQFF